The entry below gives a single TCR beta chain sequence along with its context. Its specificity is unknown. This specimen comes from a study of cytomegalovirus exposure and HLA in healthy donors. The CDR3 is 18 amino acids. Germline values: CDR1 MGHRA, CDR2 YSYEKL. The J segment lost 6 bases and the V segment lost 1 base, leaving 10 bases of the junction unmatched. Study-wide results and limits: Productive status was seen about 90% or about 30% of the time for most TCR beta V segments in an earlier analysis. CMV serostatus was the only immune exposure information that was available. A later analysis reportedly identified an Asian-associated ancestry cluster as carrying fewer N-insertions than the roughly 670-donor mean. Many donors shared some public TCRs, even though most TCR sequences were rare.

Researchers ran the PCR with 60 Vbeta and 13 Jbeta primers. Method: immunoSEQ multiplex PCR; TCRdb's copy keeps in-frame clones and lacks some. The sample has about 60,000 clones, roughly 78% seen once. V usage is TRBV4-1 and J usage is TRBJ1-3; 12 bases are a match to TRBD1. This TCR was sampled from a woman younger than 45 in good health and CMV-seronegative. The sample was PBMCs. For the CDR3, the DNA is TGCGCCAGCAGCCAAGTCCCGGGACAGGGGGCGCGAGTAAACACCATATATTTT. Amino acid sequence: CASSQVPGQGARVNTIYF.